This T cell receptor beta chain was retrieved from a study of CD8 T cells in ankylosing spondylitis. Germline CDR1 is SGHRS and CDR2 is YFSETQ. CDR3 length: 14 residues. The V end lost 0 bases, the J end lost 1 base, and 7 bases lay between the germline ends. Points from the study as a whole: There was a TCR beta motif, made of several highly homologous variants, that appeared characteristic of ankylosing spondylitis blood.

Comments on this clonotype: The antigen is unknown.

Scientists made TCR beta libraries using quantitative 5'-RACE with molecular barcodes. TCRdb re-analysed the 5' RACE reads in MiXCR, keeping a single row per CDR3 protein. The table shows a few hundred thousand distinct CDR3 sequences, with around 24% occurring only once. The clonotype comes from a male donor with ankylosing spondylitis. The chain is built from TRBV5-1 and TRBJ2-5, with TRBD1 as a possible D gene (5 bases). The sample was blood, either unsorted or a sorted T cell fraction (not recorded which). CDR3 sequence: CASSLDRPQETQYF. CDR3 coding DNA: TGCGCCAGCAGCTTGGACAGGCCCCAAGAGACCCAGTACTTC.